The entry below describes one TCR beta chain. Antigen specificity is unknown. The data originate from a study of a mutant IDH1 vaccine in newly diagnosed glioma. Study information: Patients got radiotherapy, temozolomide, or both beforehand, and most got both.

This CDR3 has 13 residues. Trimming took 0 bases from V and 4 from J, leaving 7 bases between them. The germline V gene has CDR1 SQVTM and CDR2 ANQGSEA. The time point is: week 35, safety follow-up. Doses consisted of 300 ug of mutant IDH1 20-mer peptide each, paired with topical imiquimod. Broader study findings: Seemingly, top peripheral T cell clonotype changes bore no relation to pseudoprogression.

The table came from immunoSEQ multiplex PCR; TCRdb's copy has only in-frame clones and leaves some out. The data hold roughly 64,000 clones, with about 73% observed a single time. This clonotype was obtained from a man in his fifties or sixties with glioma. This material consisted of PBMCs, taken from a glioma patient whose treatment included an IDH1 peptide vaccine. The chain combines TRBV29-1 with TRBJ2-1; D unresolved. CDR3 sequence: CSVEDEWYNEQFF. In DNA, the CDR3 is TGCAGCGTTGAAGATGAGTGGTACAATGAGCAGTTCTTC.